A selection of T cell receptor beta chains follows, all from one sample in a study of shared clonotypes between healthy human individuals. Profiled with immunoSEQ multiplex PCR; TCRdb holds only in-frame clones, not every one. Among millions of clones listed, approximately 94% were seen once. Sequenced: naive CD8+ T cells from PBMCs. The source of these receptors is a man between 18 and 35 years old in good health. Some clones in this sample may be carry-over from other donors' samples. The CDR3 runs from the conserved cysteine through the conserved F or W. A D gene is named only where the DNA matches it firmly. Expanded clones get a size class; other rows say once, few or many, or leave the size out.

>.|TRBV27|TRBJ2-7|once
TGTGCCAGCAGACCCGGGACAAAAACTCGGACCGAGCAGTACTTC
CASRPGTKTRTEQYF
>.|TRBV27|TRBJ2-7|.
TGTGCCAGCAGTTTAAAATTTGGCCGAACCTACGAGCAGTACTTC
CASSLKFGRTYEQYF
>.|TRBV7-9|TRBJ1-1|.
TGTGCCAGCAGTAAAAATCCCCAGGCCAAGAACACTGAAGCTTTCTTT
CASSKNPQAKNTEAFF
>TRBD2|TRBV9|TRBJ2-3|.
TGTGCCAGCAGCGAGAAGCGGGAGAGCACAGATACGCAGTATTTT
CASSEKRESTDTQYF
>TRBD2|TRBV27|TRBJ2-1|.
TGTGCCAGCAGTTTATCAGGTCTAGCGGGAGTCAATGAGCAGTTCTTC
CASSLSGLAGVNEQFF
>.|TRBV6-6|TRBJ1-1|.
TGTGCCAGCAGTTACTCCGAGGGTTGGACTGAAGCTTTCTTT
CASSYSEGWTEAFF
>TRBD2|TRBV7-9|TRBJ2-7|few
TGTGCCAGCAGCTTGACTAGCGGGAGTGGCGAGCAGTACTTC
CASSLTSGSGEQYF
>.|TRBV11-2|TRBJ1-1|few
TGTGCCAGCAGCTCCACATACGGTGGAAACACTGAAGCTTTCTTT
CASSSTYGGNTEAFF
>.|TRBV4-1|TRBJ2-7|once
TGCGCCAGCAGCCAAGTGGGGTCTCACGCCTACGAGCAGTACTTC
CASSQVGSHAYEQYF
>.|TRBV9|TRBJ1-1|.
TGTGCCAGCAGCGTAGCTCCCCGGGAAGAGGGGTTCACTGAAGCTTTCTTT
CASSVAPREEGFTEAFF
>.|TRBV13|TRBJ2-2|.
TGTGCCAGCAGCTTTGAAAGAAACACCGGGGAGCTGTTTTTT
CASSFERNTGELFF
>.|TRBV4-3|TRBJ2-7|.
TGCGCCAGCAGCCAAGGATGGCAGAGCTACGAGCAGTACTTC
CASSQGWQSYEQYF
>.|TRBV6-6|TRBJ1-3|.
TGTGCCAGCACCGGAAACACCATATATTTT
CASTGNTIYF
>.|TRBV6-1|TRBJ2-1|.
TGTGCCAGCAGTGAACCTAGGGGGGCGGTATACAATGAGCAGTTCTTC
CASSEPRGAVYNEQFF
>TRBD2|TRBV19|TRBJ2-7|.
TGTGCCAGTAGTATCAGGGATTTGGCTAGCGGCTACTCCTACGAGCAGTACTTC
CASSIRDLASGYSYEQYF
>.|TRBV9|TRBJ1-2|once
TGTGCCAGCAGCGTAGTAGGGAGCGGCTACACCTTC
CASSVVGSGYTF
>TRBD1|TRBV12-5|TRBJ2-3|.
TGTGCTAGTGGTTTGGGGACAGGGGGCGTAGGAGATACGCAGTATTTT
CASGLGTGGVGDTQYF
>.|TRBV5-4|TRBJ2-1|.
TGTGCCAGCAGCTTCGAGCGGAGCCCCTACAATGAGCAGTTCTTC
CASSFERSPYNEQFF
>TRBD2|TRBV28|TRBJ2-1|.
TGTGCCAGCAGTTGGGCGGGAGGGCCAAGTTTTTACAATGAGCAGTTCTTC
CASSWAGGPSFYNEQFF
>.|TRBV6-1|TRBJ1-2|.
TGTGCCAGCAGTGAAGCAGGGGAGGGCCCCTATGGCTACACCTTC
CASSEAGEGPYGYTF
>.|TRBV7-6|TRBJ2-7|.
TGTGCCAGCAGCTCCAACGGCGGTGGGGCCCCCTACGAGCAGTACTTC
CASSSNGGGAPYEQYF
>.|TRBV7-9|TRBJ2-7|.
TGTGCCAGCAGCTCTTCCATAATGTACGAGCAGTACTTC
CASSSSIMYEQYF
>TRBD1|TRBV27|TRBJ2-7|.
TGTGCCAGCAGACAGGGGTCAGGGAACTACGAGCAGTACTTC
CASRQGSGNYEQYF
>TRBD1|TRBV5-8|TRBJ2-2|.
TGTGCCAGCACCTTCCGGGGGCGCCAGGGGGCGGACACCGGGGAGCTGTTTTTT
CASTFRGRQGADTGELFF
>.|TRBV7-8|TRBJ2-4|.
TGTGCCAGCAGCCCAAAAAGCGTAGAAAACATTCAGTACTTC
CASSPKSVENIQYF